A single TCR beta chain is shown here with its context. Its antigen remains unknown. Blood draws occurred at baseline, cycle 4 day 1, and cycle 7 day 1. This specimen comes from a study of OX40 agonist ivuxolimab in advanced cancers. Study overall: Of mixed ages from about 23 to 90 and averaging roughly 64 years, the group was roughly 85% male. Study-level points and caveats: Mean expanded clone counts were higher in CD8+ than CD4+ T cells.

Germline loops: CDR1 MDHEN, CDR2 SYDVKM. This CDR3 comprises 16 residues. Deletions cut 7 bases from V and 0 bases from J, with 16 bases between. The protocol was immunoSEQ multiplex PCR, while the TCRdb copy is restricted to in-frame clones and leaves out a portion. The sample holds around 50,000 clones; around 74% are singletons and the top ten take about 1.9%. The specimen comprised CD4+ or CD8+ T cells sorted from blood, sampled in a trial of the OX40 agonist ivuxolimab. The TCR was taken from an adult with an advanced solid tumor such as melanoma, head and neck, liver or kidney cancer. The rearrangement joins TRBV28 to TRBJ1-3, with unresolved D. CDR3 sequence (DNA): TGTGCCAGCACCCCCCCGGGCCGGTCCTCTGGAAACACCATATATTTT. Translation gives CASTPPGRSSGNTIYF.